This T cell receptor (beta chain) was retrieved from a study of PD-L1 blockade in urothelial cancer. Overall study results and limits: Blood clones associated with the tumor expanded more at 3 weeks in durable-benefit patients.

To note about this clone: Antigen specificity is unknown.

Some clones are missing from TCRdb's copy, which holds only in-frame ones; the method was immunoSEQ multiplex PCR. The sample has around 110,000 clones, roughly 91% seen once. The time point here: peripheral blood 6 weeks after treatment start. Urothelial carcinoma affected the patients, and it was locally advanced or metastatic. The CDR3 is 15 amino acids. Germline assignment: CDR1 MNHEY and CDR2 SVGAGI. V gave up 6 bases and J gave up 6 bases; unmatched junction bases: 8. This rearrangement joins TRBV6-5 to TRBJ1-5; 10 bases agree with TRBD1. The clonotype was recovered from a man between 60 and 75 years old with urothelial cancer. The starting material was PBMCs, obtained around atezolizumab (anti-PD-L1) treatment. The CDR3 DNA reads as TGTGCCAGCAGCCCCGGGACAGGGGCTTTTCAGCCCCAGCATTTT. It codes for CASSPGTGAFQPQHF.